This TCR beta chain was sequenced for a study of blood T cell repertoires in COVID-19. Study as a whole: From the United States, Italy and Spain came samples of acute and convalescent COVID-19.

Clones were read by immunoSEQ multiplex PCR, and TCRdb kept only the in-frame ones, dropping some. The repertoire holds over 100,000 clones, with about 79% as singletons. V lost 3 bases and J lost 5, with 20 bases in between. CDR1 and CDR2 from the germline V gene are DFQATT and SNEGSKA (reference sequence). The CDR3 covers 16 residues. This clonotype was sampled from a woman aged 80 or over with acute or convalescent COVID-19. This chain uses TRBV20-1 with TRBJ2-1, with D perhaps TRBD2 (5 bases). Source material: peripheral blood. The chain's CDR3 is CSASAPGQDLNNEQFF. In DNA form, the CDR3 reads TGCAGTGCTAGTGCCCCCGGGCAGGACTTAAACAATGAGCAGTTCTTC.